This TCR beta chain came from a study of blood T cells in healthy people across ages. Findings of the study overall: One million T cells yielded diversity estimates that were considered underestimates. Percentage of naive T cells showed a strong correlation with TCR beta diversity.

The CDR3 contains 13 residues. Per germline, CDR1 MNHNS and CDR2 SASEGT. With respect to this clonotype: The antigen is undetermined. A read error may account for a junction end that differs from germline.

The second PCR ran about 6 to 11 cycles with a sample-barcoded 5' primer and J-beta primers. TCRdb reprocessed the 5' RACE reads via MiXCR and lists one record per CDR3 protein. This sample has about 380,000 distinct CDR3 sequences, with approximately 52% found just once. The V call is TRBV6-1, the J call TRBJ1-2; TRBD1 agrees at 10 bases. Material: blood. The source is a man between 60 and 75 years old in good health. CDR3 coding DNA: TGCGCCAGCAGTGAGACAGGGGGCGGAGGCTACACCTTC. Amino acids: CASSETGGGGYTF.